The 17 T cell receptor beta chains below come from one sample, sequenced in a study of T-cell memory formation after mild COVID-19. MiXCR, run by TCRdb on the 5' RACE reads, gives a single entry per CDR3 protein. The data contain hundreds of thousands of distinct CDR3 sequences, 20% of them seen just once; the ten biggest clones take up 9.5% to 15%. Material: PBMCs or a T cell subset sorted from them (not recorded which). Receptors originate from an adult woman who had mild COVID-19 (a few samples of this study predate the infection). Cell type and time point are not known.

The table lists this clonotype with a few counts. The rearrangement joins TRBV2 to TRBJ2-1; perhaps TRBD2 as D (6 bases). Germline lookup yields CDR1 SNHLY and CDR2 FYNNEI. V shed 4 bases and J shed 12 bases, with 19 bases lying between them. The CDR3 sequence is 14 residues long. For the CDR3, the DNA is TGTGCCAGCAGTGGCCAGCCGGGACTGCAGGCGCAGTTCTTC. Translation gives CASSGQPGLQAQFF.

V is TRBV27 and J is TRBJ1-6; 7 bases fit TRBD1. CDR1 MNHEY and CDR2 SMNVEV come from the germline V gene (reference sequence). The CDR3 has 15 amino acids. With 3 bases clipped from V and 10 bases from J, the junction kept 9 bases outside the gene matches. CDR3 sequence reads: CASSLGQRLGSPLHF. The CDR3 coding sequence is TGTGCCAGCAGTTTGGGACAGCGCCTGGGGTCACCCCTCCACTTT.

The chain's CDR3 is CASKPSGGLVYEQYF. CDR3 DNA: TGTGCCAGCAAACCCAGCGGGGGGCTTGTCTACGAGCAGTACTTC. The gene calls are TRBV6-5 and TRBJ2-7; 9 nucleotides align to TRBD2. V was clipped by 7 bases and J by 3 bases; unmatched bases: 10. The CDR3 is 15 amino acids. Germline V CDR1 and CDR2: MNHEY, SVGAGI.

This clonotype was detected only a few times. This sequence joins TRBV28 and TRBJ1-1; D may be TRBD1 (5 bases). This CDR3 is built from 14 residues. Trimming removed 6 bases from V and 1 base from J, with 12 bases in between. Germline CDR1 reads MDHEN; CDR2 reads SYDVKM. The CDR3 DNA reads as TGTGCCAGCAGACCTTCGGGACGGAACACTGAAGCTTTCTTT. It codes for CASRPSGRNTEAFF.

V usage is TRBV7-2 and J usage is TRBJ2-1; D is uncertain. The germline V gene has CDR1 SGHTA and CDR2 FQGNSA. This CDR3 comprises 13 residues. V dropped 1 base and J dropped 8 bases, with 9 bases sitting between them. DNA for the CDR3: TGTGCCAGCAGCTTAGGGCGGATAGATGAGCAGTTCTTC. Its protein product is CASSLGRIDEQFF.

This clonotype has only a few counts. This rearrangement joins TRBV7-9 to TRBJ2-7; 7 nucleotides match TRBD1. CDR3 size: 14 residues. CDR1 SEHNR and CDR2 FQNEAQ come from the germline V gene (reference sequence). Trimming took 4 bases from V and 9 from J; bases not matched to a gene: 12. CDR3 sequence: CASSSGTEAISQYF. DNA for the CDR3: TGTGCCAGCAGCTCCGGGACAGAAGCAATCTCGCAGTACTTC.

This clonotype was recorded many times. This chain links TRBV4-1 with TRBJ1-5, with D perhaps TRBD1 (6 bases). Germline-derived CDR1 and CDR2 are MGHRA and YSYEKL. V lost 4 bases and J lost 4, with 14 bases in between. The CDR3 sequence is 15 residues long. The CDR3 reads CASSRSDRTNQPQHF. In nucleotides, the CDR3 is TGCGCCAGCAGCCGTTCAGACAGGACAAATCAGCCCCAGCATTTT.

The chain has TRBV18 and TRBJ1-6; TRBD1 agrees at 10 bases. In germline, CDR1 is KGHSH, CDR2 LQKENI. The ends lost 8 bases at V and 10 bases at J; junction bases unmatched: 11. The CDR3 runs 15 residues. The CDR3 bases are TGTGCCAGCGCAAGACAGGGGGCTGATTCATCACCCCTCCACTTT. It translates to CASARQGADSSPLHF. The full variable domain, its missing parts supplied by reference TRBV18 and TRBJ1-6, is NAGVMQNPRHLVRRRGQEARLRCSPMKGHSHVYWYRQLPEEGLKFMVYLQKENIIDESGMPKERFSAEFPKEGPSILRIQQVVRGDSAAYFCASARQGADSSPLHFGNGTRLTVT.

The chain recombines TRBV7-2 with TRBJ2-3, with 8 positions matching TRBD2. Per the germline V gene, CDR1 is SGHTA and CDR2 is FQGNSA. V dropped 5 bases and J dropped 4; count of bases not matched to a gene: 5. CDR3 length equals 14 residues. CDR3 protein: CASSKGLVPDTQYF. The DNA of the CDR3 is TGTGCCAGCAGCAAGGGACTAGTCCCAGATACGCAGTATTTT. Full variable domain (missing parts from reference TRBV7-2 and TRBJ2-3): GAGVSQSPSNKVTEKGKDVELRCDPISGHTALYWYRQSLGQGLEFLIYFQGNSAPDKSGLPSDRFSAERTGGSVSTLTIQRTQQEDSAVYLCASSKGLVPDTQYFGPGTRLTVL.

This clonotype appeared a few times. The V call is TRBV12-3 or TRBV12-4, the J call TRBJ2-7; maybe TRBD2 (5 bases). Trimming removed 4 bases from V and 3 bases from J, with 13 bases in between. This CDR3 region has 14 residues. CDR3 in amino acids: CASSSGVGVYEQYF. The CDR3 region has the DNA TGTGCCAGCAGTTCCGGAGTCGGGGTCTACGAGCAGTACTTC.

This clonotype occurred a few times. The chain links TRBV28 to TRBJ2-1; D may be TRBD1 (6 bases). Germline V gene data show CDR1 as MDHEN and CDR2 as SYDVKM. The V end was cut by 2 bases, the J end by 5 bases, with 13 bases between. CDR3 length: 15 residues. The CDR3 loop reads CASSLNWGPDNEQFF. The DNA of the CDR3 is TGTGCCAGCAGTTTAAATTGGGGGCCAGACAATGAGCAGTTCTTC. The full variable domain, in which reference TRBV28 and TRBJ2-1 provide the parts outside the CDR3, is DVKVTQSSRYLVKRTGEKVFLECVQDMDHENMFWYRQDPGLGLRLIYFSYDVKMKEKGDIPEGYSVSREKKERFSLILESASTNQTSMYLCASSLNWGPDNEQFFGPGTRLTVL.

V usage is TRBV5-1 and J usage is TRBJ1-6, with 10 bases fitting TRBD1. Germline lookup yields CDR1 SGHRS and CDR2 YFSETQ. The CDR3 is 17 amino acids. The V and J ends lost 0 bases and 9 bases, in that order; junction bases with no gene match: 9. For the CDR3, the DNA is TGCGCCAGCAGCTTGGCGCCCGCAGGGACAGGGGTTTCACCCCTCCACTTT. It encodes CASSLAPAGTGVSPLHF. The full variable domain, with the rest looked up from reference TRBV5-1 and TRBJ1-6, is KAGVTQTPRYLIKTRGQQVTLSCSPISGHRSVSWYQQTPGQGLQFLFEYFSETQRNKGNFPGRFSGRQFSNSRSEMNVSTLELGDSALYLCASSLAPAGTGVSPLHFGNGTRLTVT.

The chain is built from TRBV20-1 and TRBJ2-3, with 11 bases lining up with TRBD1. Germline V gives CDR1 DFQATT, CDR2 SNEGSKA (reference sequence). Trimming took 4 bases from V and 2 from J; bases not matched to a gene: 8. The CDR3 length is 16 residues. The CDR3 is CSATDRGQTITDTQYF. The CDR3 DNA sequence: TGCAGTGCTACGGACAGGGGGCAAACCATCACAGATACGCAGTATTTT.

The rearrangement uses TRBV3-1 and TRBJ2-7; the D is unclear. There are 14 residues in the CDR3. Between the trimmed V and J ends, which lost 1 base and 3 bases, there was a span of 10 bases. Germline V gives CDR1 LGHDT, CDR2 YNNKEL (reference sequence). DNA for the CDR3: TGTGCCAGCAGCCAAGGGCCTAACTTCTACGAGCAGTACTTC. Translated: CASSQGPNFYEQYF.

V usage is TRBV7-3 and J usage is TRBJ2-1; D may correspond to TRBD1 or TRBD2 (5 bases each). Trimming took 3 bases from V and 7 from J, leaving 19 bases between them. The CDR3 consists of 16 residues. Germline V gene lookup returns CDR1 SGHTA and CDR2 FQGTGA. The CDR3 nucleotides are TGTGCCAGCAGCTTGGGGGTGAATGGTATTTGGAATGAGCAGTTCTTC. This gives the protein CASSLGVNGIWNEQFF.

The chain combines TRBV6-6 with TRBJ2-5, with D perhaps matching TRBD2 (6 bases). CDR3 size: 15 residues. CDR1 and CDR2 (germline): MNHNY, SVGAGI (reference sequence). V lost 7 bases and J lost 4, with 19 bases in between. The CDR3 loop is CASIGIDGGGETQYF. The CDR3 region has the DNA TGTGCCAGCATCGGCATAGATGGGGGAGGAGAGACCCAGTACTTC.

The chain uses TRBV29-1 and TRBJ2-1; D remains unclear. The V gene lost 7 bases and the J gene lost 2 bases, with 15 bases spanning the gap. This CDR3 spans 14 amino acids. Germline CDR1 is SQVTM and CDR2 is ANQGSEA. The CDR3 DNA is TGCAGCGCCCCTGGACGGGCAGCCTACAATGAGCAGTTCTTC. This encodes CSAPGRAAYNEQFF.